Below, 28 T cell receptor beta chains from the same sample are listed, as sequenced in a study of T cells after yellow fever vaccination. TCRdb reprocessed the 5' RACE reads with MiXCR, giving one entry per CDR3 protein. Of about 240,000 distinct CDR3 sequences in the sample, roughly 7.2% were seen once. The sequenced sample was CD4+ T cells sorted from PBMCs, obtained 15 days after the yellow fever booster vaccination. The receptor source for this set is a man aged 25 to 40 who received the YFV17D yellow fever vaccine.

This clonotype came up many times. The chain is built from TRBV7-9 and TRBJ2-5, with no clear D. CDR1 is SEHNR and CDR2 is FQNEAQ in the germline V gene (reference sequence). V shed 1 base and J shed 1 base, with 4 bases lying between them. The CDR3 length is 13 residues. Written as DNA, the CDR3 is TGTGCCAGCAGCTTAGTCCGCCAAGAGACCCAGTACTTC. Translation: CASSLVRQETQYF.

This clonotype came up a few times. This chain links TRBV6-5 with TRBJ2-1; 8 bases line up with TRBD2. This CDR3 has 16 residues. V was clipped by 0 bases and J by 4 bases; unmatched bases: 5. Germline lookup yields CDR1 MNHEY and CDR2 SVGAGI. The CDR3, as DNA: TGTGCCAGCAGTTACTCGGCGGGAGGTAGATACAATGAGCAGTTCTTC. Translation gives CASSYSAGGRYNEQFF.

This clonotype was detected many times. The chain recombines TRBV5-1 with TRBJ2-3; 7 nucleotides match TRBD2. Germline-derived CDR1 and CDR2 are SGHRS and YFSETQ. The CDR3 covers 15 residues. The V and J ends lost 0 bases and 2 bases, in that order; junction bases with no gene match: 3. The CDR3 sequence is CASSLAAGDTDTQYF. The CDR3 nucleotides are TGCGCCAGCAGCTTGGCCGCGGGAGACACAGATACGCAGTATTTT.

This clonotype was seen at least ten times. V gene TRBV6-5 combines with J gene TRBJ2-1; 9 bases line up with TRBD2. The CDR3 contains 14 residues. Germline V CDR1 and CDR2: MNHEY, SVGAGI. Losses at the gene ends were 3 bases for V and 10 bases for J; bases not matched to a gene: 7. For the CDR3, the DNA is TGTGCCAGCAGTTATGGCGGGAGGGGTAACGAGCAGTTCTTC. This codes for CASSYGGRGNEQFF.

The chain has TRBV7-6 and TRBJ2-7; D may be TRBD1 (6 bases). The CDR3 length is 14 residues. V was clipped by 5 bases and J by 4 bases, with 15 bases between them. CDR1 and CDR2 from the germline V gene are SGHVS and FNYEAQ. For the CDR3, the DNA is TGTGCCAGCAGCCCTAGGGGTCAGGGGTACGAGCAGTACTTC. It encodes CASSPRGQGYEQYF. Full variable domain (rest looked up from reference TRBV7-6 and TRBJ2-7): GAGVSQSPRYKVTKRGQDVALRCDPISGHVSLYWYRQALGQGPEFLTYFNYEAQQDKSGLPNDRFSAERPEGSISTLTIQRTEQRDSAMYRCASSPRGQGYEQYFGPGTRLTVT.

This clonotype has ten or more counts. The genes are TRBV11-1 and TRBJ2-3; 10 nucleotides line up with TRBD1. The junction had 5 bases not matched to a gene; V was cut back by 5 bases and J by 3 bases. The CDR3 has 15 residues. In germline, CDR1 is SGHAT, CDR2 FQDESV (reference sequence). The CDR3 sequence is CASSLRDRGTDTQYF. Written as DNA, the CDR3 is TGTGCCAGCAGCCTACGGGACAGGGGTACAGATACGCAGTATTTT.

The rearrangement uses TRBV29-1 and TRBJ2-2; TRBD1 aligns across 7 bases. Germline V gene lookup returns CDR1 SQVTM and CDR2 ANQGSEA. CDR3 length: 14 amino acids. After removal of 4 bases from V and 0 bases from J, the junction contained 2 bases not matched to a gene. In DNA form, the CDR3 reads TGCAGCGTTGGACAGGGCCCGAACACCGGGGAGCTGTTTTTT. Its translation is CSVGQGPNTGELFF.

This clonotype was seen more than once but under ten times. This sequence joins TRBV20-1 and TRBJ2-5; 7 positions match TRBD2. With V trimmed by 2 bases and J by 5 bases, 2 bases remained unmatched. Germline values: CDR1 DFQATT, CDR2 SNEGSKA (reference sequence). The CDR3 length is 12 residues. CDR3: CSARSGGETQYF. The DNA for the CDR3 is TGCAGTGCTAGATCCGGGGGGGAGACCCAGTACTTC.

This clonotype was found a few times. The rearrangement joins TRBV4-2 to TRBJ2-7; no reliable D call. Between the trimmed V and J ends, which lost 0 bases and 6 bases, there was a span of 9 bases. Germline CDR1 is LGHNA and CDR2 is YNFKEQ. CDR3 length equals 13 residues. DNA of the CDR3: TGTGCCAGCAGCCAAGATCGCTGGCGCGAGCAGTACTTC. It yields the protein CASSQDRWREQYF.

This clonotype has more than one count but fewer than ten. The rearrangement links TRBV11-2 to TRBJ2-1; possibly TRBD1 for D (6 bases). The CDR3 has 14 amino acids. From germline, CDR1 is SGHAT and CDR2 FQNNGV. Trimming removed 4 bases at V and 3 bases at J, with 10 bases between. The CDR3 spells CASSSQGYYNEQFF. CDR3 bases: TGTGCCAGCAGCTCCCAGGGGTACTACAATGAGCAGTTCTTC. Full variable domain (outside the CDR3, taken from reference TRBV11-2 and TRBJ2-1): EAGVAQSPRYKIIEKRQSVAFWCNPISGHATLYWYQQILGQGPKLLIQFQNNGVVDDSQLPKDRFSAERLKGVDSTLKIQPAKLEDSAVYLCASSSQGYYNEQFFGPGTRLTVL.

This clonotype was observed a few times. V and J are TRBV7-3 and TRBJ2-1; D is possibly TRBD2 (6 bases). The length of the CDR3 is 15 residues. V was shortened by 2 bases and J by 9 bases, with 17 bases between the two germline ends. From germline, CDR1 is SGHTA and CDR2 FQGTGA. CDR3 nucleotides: TGTGCCAGCAGCTTAGGGTCTAGCGTCACCGGTGAGCAGTTCTTC. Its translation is CASSLGSSVTGEQFF.

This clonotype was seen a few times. Written as DNA, the CDR3 is TGTGCCAGCAGGCCGGCTTGGCGGGGGACCTACGAGCAGTACTTC. It codes for CASRPAWRGTYEQYF. The rearrangement links TRBV7-8 to TRBJ2-7; 7 nucleotides align to TRBD2. This CDR3 has 15 amino acids. Trimming cost V 6 bases and J 2 bases; bases outside gene matches: 10. CDR1 SGHVS and CDR2 FQNEAQ come from the germline V gene.

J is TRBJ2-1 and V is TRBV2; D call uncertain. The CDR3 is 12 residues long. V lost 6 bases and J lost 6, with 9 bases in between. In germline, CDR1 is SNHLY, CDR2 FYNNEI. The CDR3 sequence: CASRYRSNEQFF. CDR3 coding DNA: TGTGCCAGCAGGTACCGTTCCAATGAGCAGTTCTTC.

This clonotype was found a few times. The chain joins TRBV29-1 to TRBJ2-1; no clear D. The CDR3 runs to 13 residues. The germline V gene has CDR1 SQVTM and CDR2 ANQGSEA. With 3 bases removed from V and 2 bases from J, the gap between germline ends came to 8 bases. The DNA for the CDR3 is TGCAGCGTTGACCTACCTACCTACAATGAGCAGTTCTTC. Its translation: CSVDLPTYNEQFF.

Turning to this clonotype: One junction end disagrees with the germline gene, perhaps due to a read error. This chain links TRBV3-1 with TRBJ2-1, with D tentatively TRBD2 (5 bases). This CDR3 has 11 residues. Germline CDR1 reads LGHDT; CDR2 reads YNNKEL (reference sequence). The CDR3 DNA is TGTGCCAGCAGCTTACGCGGGCCTAGGGTCTTC. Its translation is CASSLRGPRVF.

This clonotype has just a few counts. CDR3 sequence (DNA): TGTGCCAGCAGAATACAGGGGGCGGGAGGGGAGCTGTTTTTT. Protein: CASRIQGAGGELFF. The chain carries TRBV28 and TRBJ2-2, with 9 bases lining up with TRBD1. The length of the CDR3 is 14 residues. Looked up from germline, CDR1 is MDHEN and CDR2 is SYDVKM. Trimming cost V 6 bases and J 8 bases; bases outside gene matches: 7.

The CDR3 reads CASSRRASGTNNEQFF. In DNA, the CDR3 is TGTGCCAGCAGCCGCCGGGCTAGCGGTACGAACAATGAGCAGTTCTTC. The J gene is TRBJ2-1, the V gene TRBV7-2, with 7 bases fitting TRBD2. CDR3 length equals 16 residues. Germline V gene sequence: CDR1 SGHTA, CDR2 FQGNSA. J was trimmed by 5 bases and V by 5 bases; bases with no gene match: 12.

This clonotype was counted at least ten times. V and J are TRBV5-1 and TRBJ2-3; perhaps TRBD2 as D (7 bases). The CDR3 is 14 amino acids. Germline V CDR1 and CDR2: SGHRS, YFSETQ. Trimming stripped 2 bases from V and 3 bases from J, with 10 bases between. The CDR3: CASSFGGQTDTQYF. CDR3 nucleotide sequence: TGCGCCAGCAGCTTCGGGGGGCAGACAGATACGCAGTATTTT.

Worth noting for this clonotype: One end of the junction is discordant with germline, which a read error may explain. As DNA, the CDR3 is TGTGCCAGCAGCTGGACAGGGAACAGCGGGGAGCTGTTTTTT. Translation: CASSWTGNSGELFF. The chain joins TRBV7-2 to TRBJ2-2; 8 nucleotides match TRBD1. CDR3 length equals 14 residues. Germline V lookup: CDR1 SGHTA, CDR2 FQGNSA.

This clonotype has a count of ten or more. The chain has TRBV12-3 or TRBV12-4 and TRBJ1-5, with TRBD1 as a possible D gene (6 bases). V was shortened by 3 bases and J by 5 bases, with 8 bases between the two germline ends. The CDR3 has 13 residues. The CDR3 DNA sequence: TGTGCCAGCAGTTTCCACAGGGATCAGCCCCAGCATTTT. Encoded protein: CASSFHRDQPQHF.

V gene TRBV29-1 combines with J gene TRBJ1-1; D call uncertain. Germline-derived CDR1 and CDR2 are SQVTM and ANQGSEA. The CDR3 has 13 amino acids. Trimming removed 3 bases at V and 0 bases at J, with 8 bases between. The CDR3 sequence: CSVEENLNTEAFF. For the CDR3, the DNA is TGCAGCGTTGAGGAAAATTTGAACACTGAAGCTTTCTTT.

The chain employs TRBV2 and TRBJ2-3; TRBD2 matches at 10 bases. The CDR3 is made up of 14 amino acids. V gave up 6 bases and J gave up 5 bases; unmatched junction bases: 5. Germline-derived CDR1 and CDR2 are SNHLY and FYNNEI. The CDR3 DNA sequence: TGTGCCAGCAGCCTAGCGGGAGCAATAGATACGCAGTATTTT. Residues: CASSLAGAIDTQYF.

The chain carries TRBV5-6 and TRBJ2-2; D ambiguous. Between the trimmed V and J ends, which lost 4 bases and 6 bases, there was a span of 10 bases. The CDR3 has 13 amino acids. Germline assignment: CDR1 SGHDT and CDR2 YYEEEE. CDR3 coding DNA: TGTGCCAGCAGCCGGTGGAGCCCCGGGGAGCTGTTTTTT. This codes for CASSRWSPGELFF.

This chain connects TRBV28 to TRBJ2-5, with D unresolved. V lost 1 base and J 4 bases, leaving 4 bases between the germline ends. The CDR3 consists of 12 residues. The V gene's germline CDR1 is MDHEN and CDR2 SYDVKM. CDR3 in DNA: TGTGCCAGCAGTTTATTAACAGAGACCCAGTACTTC. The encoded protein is CASSLLTETQYF.

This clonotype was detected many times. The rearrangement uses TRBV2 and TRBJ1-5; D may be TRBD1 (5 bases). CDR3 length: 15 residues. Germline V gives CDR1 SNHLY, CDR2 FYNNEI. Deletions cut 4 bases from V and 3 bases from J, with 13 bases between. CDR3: CASSAVTANNQPQHF. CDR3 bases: TGTGCCAGCAGTGCTGTGACAGCGAACAATCAGCCCCAGCATTTT.

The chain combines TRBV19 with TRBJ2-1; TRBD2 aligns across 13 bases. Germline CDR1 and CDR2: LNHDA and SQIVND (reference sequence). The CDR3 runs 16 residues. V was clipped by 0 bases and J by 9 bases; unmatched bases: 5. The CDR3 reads CASSIDRLAGGGEQFF. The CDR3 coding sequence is TGTGCCAGTAGTATAGATCGACTAGCGGGAGGTGGTGAGCAGTTCTTC. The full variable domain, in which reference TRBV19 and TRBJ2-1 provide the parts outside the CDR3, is DGGITQSPKYLFRKEGQNVTLSCEQNLNHDAMYWYRQDPGQGLRLIYYSQIVNDFQKGDIAEGYSVSREKKESFPLTVTSAQKNPTAFYLCASSIDRLAGGGEQFFGPGTRLTVL.

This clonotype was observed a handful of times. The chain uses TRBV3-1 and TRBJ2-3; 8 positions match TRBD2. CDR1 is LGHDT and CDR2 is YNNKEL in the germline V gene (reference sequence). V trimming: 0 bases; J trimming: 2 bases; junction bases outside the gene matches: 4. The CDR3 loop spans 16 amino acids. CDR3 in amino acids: CASSQERLANTDTQYF. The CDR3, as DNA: TGTGCCAGCAGCCAAGAACGACTAGCGAACACAGATACGCAGTATTTT.

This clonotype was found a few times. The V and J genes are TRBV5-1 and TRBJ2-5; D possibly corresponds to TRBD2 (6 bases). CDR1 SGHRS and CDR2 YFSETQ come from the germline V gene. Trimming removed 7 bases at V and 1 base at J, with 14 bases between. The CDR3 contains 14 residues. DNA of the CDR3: TGCGCCAGCCGATCCCGGGAGATCCAAGAGACCCAGTACTTC. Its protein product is CASRSREIQETQYF.